These 14 T cell receptor beta chains originate from one sample sequenced in a study of T cell repertoires in cytomegalovirus infection. Using its own MiXCR run on the reads, TCRdb lists one record per CDR3 protein. The data show 100,000 to 150,000 distinct CDR3 sequences, 30% to 40% seen once. Antigens for these TCRs are unknown. This sample comprised CD8+ T cells from cultured PBMCs, obtained from culture after CMV antigen stimulation. These receptors were collected from a human donor in good health (CMV status not recorded). Some clones in this sample may be carry-over from other donors' samples.

The chain's CDR3 is CASNHQRDRAGNTIYF. The CDR3 DNA sequence: TGCGCCAGCAACCATCAGAGGGACAGGGCTGGAAACACCATATATTTT. This rearrangement joins TRBV4-3 to TRBJ1-3; 9 bases align to TRBD1. V lost 7 bases to trimming and J lost 2 bases; unmatched junction nucleotides: 9. The germline V gene has CDR1 LGHNA and CDR2 YSLEER. The CDR3 contains 16 residues.

The rearrangement joins TRBV7-2 to TRBJ1-2; D remains unclear. V was cut by 5 bases and J by 8 bases, with 15 bases left in between. Germline V CDR1 and CDR2: SGHTA, FQGNSA. The CDR3 is 13 residues long. CDR3 bases: TGTGCCAGCAGCCCCCCCGGGGAGGGCGGCTACACCTTC. Translating gives CASSPPGEGGYTF. Full variable domain (missing parts from reference TRBV7-2 and TRBJ1-2): GAGVSQSPSNKVTEKGKDVELRCDPISGHTALYWYRQSLGQGLEFLIYFQGNSAPDKSGLPSDRFSAERTGGSVSTLTIQRTQQEDSAVYLCASSPPGEGGYTFGSGTRLTVV.

This chain connects TRBV4-1 to TRBJ1-1; D ambiguous. Germline CDR1 is MGHRA and CDR2 is YSYEKL. CDR3 length: 12 residues. The V and J ends lost 7 bases and 4 bases respectively, with 10 bases between them. CDR3 sequence reads: CASKGHGTEAFF. The CDR3 coding sequence is TGCGCCAGCAAAGGGCATGGCACTGAAGCTTTCTTT.

The rearrangement joins TRBV19 to TRBJ1-1, with D perhaps TRBD1 (6 bases). The CDR3 is 15 residues long. Per the germline V gene, CDR1 is LNHDA and CDR2 is SQIVND (reference sequence). Trimming shortened V by 7 bases and J by 0 bases, and 15 bases separated the two germline ends. The CDR3 bases are TGTGCCAGTACCCAAAGGGGGGGCATGAACACTGAAGCTTTCTTT. It translates to CASTQRGGMNTEAFF.

This clonotype has at least ten counts. The chain combines TRBV7-2 with TRBJ2-7; TRBD1 or TRBD2 may be the D gene (6 bases each). CDR1 is SGHTA and CDR2 is FQGNSA in the germline V gene. The germline V and J ends were trimmed by 2 bases and 2 bases, with 16 bases remaining between them. The CDR3 covers 16 residues. CDR3 in amino acids: CASSLNQHREAYEQYF. The CDR3, as DNA: TGTGCCAGCAGCTTAAATCAACACAGGGAGGCCTACGAGCAGTACTTC.

This chain uses TRBV19 with TRBJ1-4; D possibly corresponds to TRBD1 (6 bases). Trimming pared 5 bases from V and 8 bases from J, leaving 21 bases between. The CDR3 has 16 amino acids. Germline CDR1 LNHDA, CDR2 SQIVND (reference sequence). The DNA of the CDR3 is TGTGCCAGTAGTGAACGGACAGCCTTCGTTTGGGAAAAACTGTTTTTT. It encodes CASSERTAFVWEKLFF.

This clonotype has at least ten counts. The chain is built from TRBV6-2 or TRBV6-3 and TRBJ1-5, with D unresolved. The V gene's germline CDR1 is MNHEY and CDR2 SVGEGT. Deletions cut 0 bases from V and 3 bases from J, with 12 bases between. This CDR3 has 16 residues. The chain's CDR3 is CASSYSIGSPNQPQHF. The CDR3 DNA reads TGTGCCAGCAGTTACTCGATCGGCAGCCCCAATCAGCCCCAGCATTTT.

In this sample, this clonotype turned up a few times. CDR3 sequence: CASSQGISAQYF. DNA of the CDR3: TGTGCCAGCAGCCAAGGGATTAGTGCGCAGTATTTT. This chain links TRBV5-4 with TRBJ2-3; D unclear. This CDR3 contains 12 residues. Between the trimmed V and J ends, which lost 4 bases and 10 bases, there was a span of 13 bases. Germline V lookup: CDR1 SGHNT, CDR2 YYREEE (reference sequence).

This clonotype appeared many times. At one end, the junction sequence differs from germline, possibly due to a read error. The chain couples TRBV7-7 to TRBJ2-1, with D unresolved. This CDR3 region has 12 residues. Germline CDR1 and CDR2: SSHAT and FNYEAQ (reference sequence). CDR3 loop: CASSSGPGEQFF. The CDR3 DNA is TGTGCTAGCAGCTCAGGTCCGGGTGAGCAGTTCTTC.

This chain connects TRBV5-6 to TRBJ1-1, with D tentatively TRBD1 (5 bases). Per germline, CDR1 SGHDT and CDR2 YYEEEE. The CDR3 is 14 amino acids. V shed 2 bases and J shed 7 bases, with 15 bases lying between them. For the CDR3, the DNA is TGTGCCAGCAGCTTTTTACTAGGGGCCGTTGAAGCTTTCTTT. This translates into CASSFLLGAVEAFF.

The rearrangement links TRBV6-1 to TRBJ1-1; a possible D gene is TRBD1 (5 bases). Germline CDR1 is MNHNS and CDR2 is SASEGT. V was shortened by 5 bases and J by 6 bases, with 16 bases between the two germline ends. The CDR3 covers 14 residues. In DNA form, the CDR3 reads TGTGCCAGCAGTTCAGACAGTTCTTTCCCTGAAGCTTTCTTT. Translating it yields CASSSDSSFPEAFF.

The chain recombines TRBV4-1 with TRBJ2-3; 13 bases agree with TRBD2. The length of the CDR3 is 17 residues. Germline V gene data show CDR1 as MGHRA and CDR2 as YSYEKL. J gave up 6 bases and V 0 bases, and 6 bases lay outside the gene matches. The CDR3 protein is CASSQDGLAGEGDTQYF. The DNA for the CDR3 is TGCGCCAGCAGCCAAGATGGACTAGCGGGGGAGGGGGATACGCAGTATTTT.

Many counts were recorded for this clonotype. The chain has TRBV5-6 and TRBJ2-5; 8 bases agree with TRBD1. The CDR3 is made up of 16 amino acids. V dropped 4 bases and J dropped 5; count of bases not matched to a gene: 13. CDR1 and CDR2 from the germline V gene are SGHDT and YYEEEE. The CDR3 protein is CASSPGTGLRSETQYF. CDR3 coding DNA: TGTGCCAGCAGCCCGGGGACAGGCCTGCGTTCGGAGACCCAGTACTTC.

This clonotype was counted a few times. The chain joins TRBV6-2 or TRBV6-3 to TRBJ2-5; 12 positions agree with TRBD2. This CDR3 has 18 residues. V lost 0 bases to trimming and J lost 7 bases; unmatched junction nucleotides: 12. In germline, CDR1 is MNHEY, CDR2 SVGEGT. The CDR3 sequence: CASSYSHPTSGGIGTQYF. As DNA, the CDR3 is TGTGCCAGCAGTTACTCCCATCCGACTAGCGGGGGAATCGGGACCCAGTACTTC.